One and the same sample provided the 11 T cell receptor beta chains below, sequenced in a study of T cell responses to AZD1222 COVID-19 vaccine. Repertoires were generated with immunoSEQ multiplex PCR, while TCRdb's copy carries only in-frame clones and drops some. The sample gives some 120,000 clones, 86% of which show up once; 2.5% to 3.5% is in the top ten. The sequences come from peripheral blood, collected 28 days after the second AZD1222 dose. All receptors derive from an adult who received the AZD1222 COVID-19 vaccine.

The chain joins TRBV19 to TRBJ2-1, with D perhaps assigned TRBD1 or TRBD2 (5 bases each). Germline CDR1 reads LNHDA; CDR2 reads SQIVND (reference sequence). Trimming pared 5 bases from V and 5 bases from J, leaving 22 bases between. The CDR3 totals 17 residues. This chain's CDR3 is CASSGIEGSPPNNEQFF. Written as DNA, the CDR3 is TGTGCCAGTAGTGGTATAGAGGGGAGCCCCCCCAACAATGAGCAGTTCTTC. The whole variable domain, remainder taken from reference TRBV19 and TRBJ2-1, is DGGITQSPKYLFRKEGQNVTLSCEQNLNHDAMYWYRQDPGQGLRLIYYSQIVNDFQKGDIAEGYSVSREKKESFPLTVTSAQKNPTAFYLCASSGIEGSPPNNEQFFGPGTRLTVL.

This clone was seen a handful of times. This chain's CDR3 is CASSQGGRYGYTF. The CDR3 nucleotides read TGTGCCAGCAGCCAAGGTGGCCGCTATGGCTACACCTTC. The rearrangement links TRBV11-3 to TRBJ1-2; D uncertain. The CDR3 loop spans 13 amino acids. Looked up from germline, CDR1 is SGHNT and CDR2 is YENEEA. Trimming shortened V by 5 bases and J by 4 bases, and 11 bases separated the two germline ends.

V and J are TRBV28 and TRBJ1-6; D is unclear. Germline V lookup: CDR1 MDHEN, CDR2 SYDVKM. The CDR3 spans 16 residues. Trimming shortened V by 6 bases and J by 4 bases, and 16 bases separated the two germline ends. The CDR3 protein is CASRPKFGNYNSPLHF. The CDR3, as DNA: TGTGCCAGCAGACCGAAATTCGGGAATTATAATTCACCCCTCCACTTT. Together with reference TRBV28 and TRBJ1-6, the CDR3 gives the full variable domain: DVKVTQSSRYLVKRTGEKVFLECVQDMDHENMFWYRQDPGLGLRLIYFSYDVKMKEKGDIPEGYSVSREKKERFSLILESASTNQTSMYLCASRPKFGNYNSPLHFGNGTRLTVT.

The genes are TRBV19 and TRBJ1-6; the D gene is possibly TRBD1 (6 bases). V gave up 6 bases and J gave up 3 bases, with 9 bases separating them. The germline V gene encodes CDR1 LNHDA and CDR2 SQIVND (reference sequence). The CDR3 runs to 14 residues. The CDR3 is CASRRDNYNSPLHF. DNA for the CDR3: TGTGCCAGTAGGCGGGACAACTATAATTCACCCCTCCACTTT.

J is TRBJ2-2 and V is TRBV10-1; maybe TRBD1 (5 bases). CDR3 length: 17 amino acids. V lost 0 bases to trimming and J lost 2 bases, with 13 bases between them. CDR1 and CDR2 (germline): WNHNN, SYGVQD (reference sequence). The DNA of the CDR3 is TGCGCCAGCAGTGAGTCGTTGGGGCCGCAAAACACCGGGGAGCTGTTTTTT. Translation: CASSESLGPQNTGELFF.

This clone has just one count. The gene calls are TRBV3-1 (or the pseudogene TRBV3-2) and TRBJ2-5; 8 bases agree with TRBD2. Looked up from germline, CDR1 is LGHDT and CDR2 is YNNKEL (reference sequence). The V gene end was trimmed by 1 base and the J gene end by 5 bases; junction bases not matched to a gene: 6. CDR3 length: 15 amino acids. CDR3 sequence reads: CASSQGGLGTETQYF. DNA of the CDR3: TGTGCCAGCAGCCAAGGGGGACTAGGGACGGAGACCCAGTACTTC.

V is TRBV19 and J is TRBJ2-1; 8 bases are a match to TRBD2. V trimming: 0 bases; J trimming: 4 bases; junction bases outside the gene matches: 5. The CDR3 totals 16 residues. Germline assignment: CDR1 LNHDA and CDR2 SQIVND (reference sequence). This chain's CDR3 is CASSIDLAGFYNEQFF. CDR3 nucleotide sequence: TGTGCCAGTAGTATAGACCTAGCGGGCTTTTACAATGAGCAGTTCTTC.

J is TRBJ1-1 and V is TRBV27; possibly TRBD1 for D (5 bases). Between the trimmed V and J ends, which lost 5 bases and 0 bases, there was a span of 16 bases. From germline, CDR1 is MNHEY and CDR2 SMNVEV (reference sequence). This CDR3 comprises 16 residues. CDR3 nucleotides: TGTGCCAGCAGTCCATTTCGGAGGGGTGTGAACACTGAAGCTTTCTTT. Its translation: CASSPFRRGVNTEAFF.

The chain recombines TRBV28 with TRBJ2-7; D gene unclear. Trimming took 5 bases from V and 1 from J, leaving 12 bases between them. The germline CDR1 and CDR2 sequences are MDHEN and SYDVKM. The length of the CDR3 is 14 residues. CDR3 nucleotides: TGTGCCAGCAGTCAGAAGTCCCCATCCTACGAGCAGTACTTC. Its protein product is CASSQKSPSYEQYF. Looking up the rest from reference TRBV28 and TRBJ2-7 gives the full variable domain: DVKVTQSSRYLVKRTGEKVFLECVQDMDHENMFWYRQDPGLGLRLIYFSYDVKMKEKGDIPEGYSVSREKKERFSLILESASTNQTSMYLCASSQKSPSYEQYFGPGTRLTVT.

The chain uses TRBV10-3 and TRBJ1-2; D is unresolved. The CDR3 sequence is 13 residues long. Trimming removed 3 bases from V and 1 base from J, with 6 bases in between. Germline lookup yields CDR1 ENHRY and CDR2 SYGVKD. The CDR3 DNA reads TGTGCCATCAGTGATCGGGATAACTATGGCTACACCTTC. Its translation is CAISDRDNYGYTF.

This chain uses TRBV5-1 with TRBJ2-3, with D uncertain. This CDR3 region has 15 residues. V dropped 4 bases and J dropped 0 bases, with 12 bases sitting between them. Germline V gives CDR1 SGHRS, CDR2 YFSETQ. CDR3 residues: CASSRLGGSTDTQYF. The CDR3 DNA follows: TGCGCCAGCAGCCGGCTAGGTGGGAGCACAGATACGCAGTATTTT.